This T cell receptor beta chain originates from a study of blood T cell repertoires in COVID-19. Study at large: Researchers got acute and convalescent COVID-19 samples from the United States, Italy and Spain. T cells, B-cell-depleted T cells, or PBMCs supplied cDNA or gDNA.

After removal of 3 bases from V and 4 bases from J, the junction contained 4 bases not matched to a gene. Per the germline V gene, CDR1 is MNHEY and CDR2 is SMNVEV (reference sequence). The CDR3 consists of 15 residues. In the authors' workflow: Reference gene primer amplification gave nucleated cell count estimates. The data were produced by immunoSEQ multiplex PCR, yet TCRdb's version contains in-frame clones alone and is incomplete. V, J and clone size are those of that table, while D and trimming were read from the DNA. This sample carries some 60,000 clones, more than 90% of them seen once, and the ten largest clones take roughly 1.3%.

Sequencing input: peripheral blood. The gene calls are TRBV27 and TRBJ2-7; 12 bases match TRBD1. This receptor was taken from a man aged 60 to 75 with acute or convalescent COVID-19. The CDR3 DNA follows: TGTGCCAGCAGTTTCAGGGGACAGGGGGCATACGAGCAGTACTTC. Its translation is CASSFRGQGAYEQYF.